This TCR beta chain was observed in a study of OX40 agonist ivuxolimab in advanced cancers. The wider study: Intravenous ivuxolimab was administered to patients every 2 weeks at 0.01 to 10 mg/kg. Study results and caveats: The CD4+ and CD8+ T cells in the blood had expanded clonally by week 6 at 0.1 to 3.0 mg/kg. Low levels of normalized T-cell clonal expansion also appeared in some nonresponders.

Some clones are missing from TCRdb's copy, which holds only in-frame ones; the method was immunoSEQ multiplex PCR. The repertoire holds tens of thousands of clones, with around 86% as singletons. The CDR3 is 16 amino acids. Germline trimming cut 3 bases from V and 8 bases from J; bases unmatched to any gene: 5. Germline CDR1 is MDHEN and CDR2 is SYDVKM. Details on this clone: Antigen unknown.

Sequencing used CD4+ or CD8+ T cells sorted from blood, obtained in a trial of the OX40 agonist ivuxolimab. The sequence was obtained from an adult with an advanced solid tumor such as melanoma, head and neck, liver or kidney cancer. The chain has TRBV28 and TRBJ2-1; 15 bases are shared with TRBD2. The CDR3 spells CASSFLGTSGRYEQFF. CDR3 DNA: TGTGCCAGCAGTTTTTTAGGGACTAGCGGGAGGTATGAGCAGTTCTTC.